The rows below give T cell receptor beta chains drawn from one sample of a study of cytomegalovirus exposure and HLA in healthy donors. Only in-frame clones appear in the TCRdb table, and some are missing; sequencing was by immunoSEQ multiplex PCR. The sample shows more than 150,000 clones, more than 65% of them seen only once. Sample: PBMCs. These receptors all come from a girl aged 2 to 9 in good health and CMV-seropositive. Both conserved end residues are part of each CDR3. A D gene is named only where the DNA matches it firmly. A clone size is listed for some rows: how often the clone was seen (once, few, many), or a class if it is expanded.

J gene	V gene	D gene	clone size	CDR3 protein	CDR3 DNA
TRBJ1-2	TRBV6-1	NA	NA	CAGAAGANYGYTF	TGTGCGGGAGCAGCGGGAGCTAACTATGGCTACACCTTC
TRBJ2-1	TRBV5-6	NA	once	CASSFRESSYNEQFF	TGTGCCAGCAGCTTTCGGGAAAGCTCCTACAATGAGCAGTTCTTC
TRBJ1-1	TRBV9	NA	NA	CASSAGGGAMNTEAFF	TGTGCCAGCAGCGCGGGAGGTGGCGCGATGAACACTGAAGCTTTCTTT
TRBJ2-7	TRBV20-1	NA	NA	CSATGKGEQYF	TGCAGTGCCACAGGGAAAGGCGAGCAGTACTTC
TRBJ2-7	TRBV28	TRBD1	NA	CASVPAGGTYEQYF	TGTGCCAGCGTTCCGGCAGGGGGCACCTACGAGCAGTACTTC
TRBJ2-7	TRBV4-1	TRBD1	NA	CASNQDPTGTGRRSYEQYF	TGCGCCAGCAACCAAGATCCAACCGGGACAGGGCGTAGGTCCTACGAGCAGTACTTC
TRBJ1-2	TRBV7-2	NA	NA	CASSLAGFGYTF	TGTGCCAGCAGCTTAGCCGGGTTCGGCTACACCTTC
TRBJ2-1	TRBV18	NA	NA	CASSPYRDNEQFF	TGTGCCAGCTCACCATACAGAGACAATGAGCAGTTCTTC
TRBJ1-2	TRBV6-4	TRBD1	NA	CASKQSTGGSYGYTF	TGTGCCAGCAAGCAATCAACAGGGGGATCATATGGCTACACCTTC
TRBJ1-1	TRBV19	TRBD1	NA	CASSTYRGPGSTEAFF	TGTGCCAGTAGTACGTACAGGGGGCCAGGGAGCACTGAAGCTTTCTTT
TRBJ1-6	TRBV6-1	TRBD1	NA	CATPGQGGSPLHF	TGTGCCACCCCTGGACAGGGAGGCTCACCCCTCCACTTT
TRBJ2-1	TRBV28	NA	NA	CASSLPVVAVSSYNEQFF	TGTGCCAGCAGTTTGCCTGTGGTAGCGGTCAGCTCCTACAATGAGCAGTTCTTC
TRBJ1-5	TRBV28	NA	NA	CASSLRRGNQPQHF	TGTGCCAGCAGTTTGCGGCGGGGAAATCAGCCCCAGCATTTT
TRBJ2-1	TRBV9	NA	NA	CASSVASVRRDEQFF	TGTGCCAGCAGCGTAGCGTCGGTCAGGCGTGATGAGCAGTTCTTC
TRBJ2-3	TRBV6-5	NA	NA	CASTDYDTDTQYF	TGTGCCAGCACTGACTACGACACAGATACGCAGTATTTT
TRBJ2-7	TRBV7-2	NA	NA	CASSSATNSYEQYF	TGTGCCAGCAGCTCCGCGACTAACTCCTACGAGCAGTACTTC
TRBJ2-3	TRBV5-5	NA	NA	CASSLDVGPGNRDTQYF	TGTGCCAGCAGCTTGGACGTAGGGCCAGGGAATAGGGATACGCAGTATTTT
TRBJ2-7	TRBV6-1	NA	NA	CASSEVYRSLYEQYF	TGTGCCAGCAGTGAAGTTTATAGGAGTCTCTACGAGCAGTACTTC
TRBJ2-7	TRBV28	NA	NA	CASSDPPGIYEQYF	TGTGCCAGCAGTGACCCTCCGGGAATCTACGAGCAGTACTTC